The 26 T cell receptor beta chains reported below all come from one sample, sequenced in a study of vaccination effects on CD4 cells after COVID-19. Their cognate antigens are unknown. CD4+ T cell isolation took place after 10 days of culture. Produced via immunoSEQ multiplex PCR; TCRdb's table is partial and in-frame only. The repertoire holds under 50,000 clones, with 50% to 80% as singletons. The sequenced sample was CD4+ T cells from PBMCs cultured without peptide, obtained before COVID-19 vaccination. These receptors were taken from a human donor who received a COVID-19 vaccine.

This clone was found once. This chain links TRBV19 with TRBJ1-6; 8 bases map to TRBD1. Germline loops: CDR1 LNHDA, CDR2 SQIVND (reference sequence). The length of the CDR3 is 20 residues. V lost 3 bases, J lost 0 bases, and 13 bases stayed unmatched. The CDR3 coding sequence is TGTGCCAGTAGTATCCCCGGGACAGGTTTCCCGAGCTCCTATAATTCACCCCTCCACTTT. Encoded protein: CASSIPGTGFPSSYNSPLHF.

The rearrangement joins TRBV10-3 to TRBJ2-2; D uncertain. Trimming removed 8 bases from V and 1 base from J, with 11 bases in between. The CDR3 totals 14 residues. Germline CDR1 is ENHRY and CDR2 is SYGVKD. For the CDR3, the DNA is TGTGCCATCCGGACGGGCCAGAACACCGGGGAGCTGTTTTTT. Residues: CAIRTGQNTGELFF.

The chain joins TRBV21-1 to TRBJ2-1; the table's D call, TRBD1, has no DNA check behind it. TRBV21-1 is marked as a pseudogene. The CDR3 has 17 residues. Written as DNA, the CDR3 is TGTGCCAGCAGCGCAAAAGTCCAGGGGGCGGACTACAATGAGCAGTTCTTC. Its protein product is CASSAKVQGADYNEQFF.

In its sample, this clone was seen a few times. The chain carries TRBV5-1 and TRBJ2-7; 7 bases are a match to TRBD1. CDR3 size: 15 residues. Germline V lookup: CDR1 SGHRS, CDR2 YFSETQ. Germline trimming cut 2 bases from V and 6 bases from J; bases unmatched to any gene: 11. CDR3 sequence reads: CASSFGPDRVGEQYF. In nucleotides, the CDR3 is TGCGCCAGCAGCTTCGGGCCCGACAGGGTAGGCGAGCAGTACTTC.

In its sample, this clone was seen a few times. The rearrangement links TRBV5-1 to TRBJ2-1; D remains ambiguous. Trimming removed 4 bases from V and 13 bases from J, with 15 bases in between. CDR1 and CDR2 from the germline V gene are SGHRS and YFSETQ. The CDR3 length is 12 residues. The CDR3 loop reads CASSITGSGQFF. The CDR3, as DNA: TGCGCCAGCAGCATCACGGGCTCAGGACAGTTCTTC.

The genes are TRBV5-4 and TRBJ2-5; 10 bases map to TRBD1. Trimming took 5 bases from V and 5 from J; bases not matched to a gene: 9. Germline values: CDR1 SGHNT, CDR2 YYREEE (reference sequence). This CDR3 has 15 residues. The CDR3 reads CASRPGTGVLETQYF. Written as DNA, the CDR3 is TGTGCCAGCAGGCCCGGGACAGGGGTGTTGGAGACCCAGTACTTC. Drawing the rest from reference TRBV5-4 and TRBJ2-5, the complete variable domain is ETGVTQSPTHLIKTRGQQVTLRCSSQSGHNTVSWYQQALGQGPQFIFQYYREEENGRGNFPPRFSGLQFPNYSSELNVNALELDDSALYLCASRPGTGVLETQYFGPGTRLLVL.

As DNA, the CDR3 is TGTGCCAGCAGCGTAGGGACAGGGGGAAACAATGAGCAGTTCTTC. Translating gives CASSVGTGGNNEQFF. V usage is TRBV9 and J usage is TRBJ2-1; TRBD1 aligns across 10 bases. The CDR3 runs to 15 residues. Germline values: CDR1 SGDLS, CDR2 YYNGEE. V lost 0 bases, J lost 5 bases, and 2 bases stayed unmatched.

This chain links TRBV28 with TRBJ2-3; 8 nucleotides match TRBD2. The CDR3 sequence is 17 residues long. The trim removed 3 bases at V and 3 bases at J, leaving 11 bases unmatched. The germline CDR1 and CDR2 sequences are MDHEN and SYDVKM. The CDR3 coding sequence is TGTGCCAGCAGTTTTGGGTGGAGCGGGAGTCTTACAGATACGCAGTATTTT. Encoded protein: CASSFGWSGSLTDTQYF. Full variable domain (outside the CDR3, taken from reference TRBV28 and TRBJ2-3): DVKVTQSSRYLVKRTGEKVFLECVQDMDHENMFWYRQDPGLGLRLIYFSYDVKMKEKGDIPEGYSVSREKKERFSLILESASTNQTSMYLCASSFGWSGSLTDTQYFGPGTRLTVL.

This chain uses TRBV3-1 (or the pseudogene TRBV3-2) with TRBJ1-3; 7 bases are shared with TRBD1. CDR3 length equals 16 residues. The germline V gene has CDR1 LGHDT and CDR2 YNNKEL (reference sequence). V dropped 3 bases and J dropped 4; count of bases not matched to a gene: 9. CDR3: CASSQLTGFKGNTIYF. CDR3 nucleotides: TGTGCCAGCAGCCAGTTGACAGGGTTTAAGGGAAACACCATATATTTT.

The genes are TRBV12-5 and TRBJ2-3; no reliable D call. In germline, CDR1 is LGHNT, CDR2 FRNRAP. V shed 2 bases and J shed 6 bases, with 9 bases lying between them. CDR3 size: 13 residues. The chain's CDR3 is CASGLLGADTQYF. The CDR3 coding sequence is TGTGCTAGTGGTTTGCTGGGTGCGGATACGCAGTATTTT. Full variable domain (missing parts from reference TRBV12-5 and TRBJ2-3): DARVTQTPRHKVTEMGQEVTMRCQPILGHNTVFWYRQTMMQGLELLAYFRNRAPLDDSGMPKDRFSAEMPDATLATLKIQPSEPRDSAVYFCASGLLGADTQYFGPGTRLTVL.

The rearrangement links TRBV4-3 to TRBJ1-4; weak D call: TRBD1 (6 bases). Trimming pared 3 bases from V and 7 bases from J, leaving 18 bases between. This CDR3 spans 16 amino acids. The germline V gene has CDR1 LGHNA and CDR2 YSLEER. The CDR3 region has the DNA TGCGCCAGCAGCCACGGCGACAGGCCATTTACTGAAAAACTGTTTTTT. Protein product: CASSHGDRPFTEKLFF.

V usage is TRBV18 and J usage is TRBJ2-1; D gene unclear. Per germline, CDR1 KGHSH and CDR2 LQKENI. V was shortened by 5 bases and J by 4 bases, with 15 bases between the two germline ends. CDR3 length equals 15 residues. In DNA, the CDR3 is TGTGCCAGCTCAACCCGTCACACAACTTACAATGAGCAGTTCTTC. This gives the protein CASSTRHTTYNEQFF.

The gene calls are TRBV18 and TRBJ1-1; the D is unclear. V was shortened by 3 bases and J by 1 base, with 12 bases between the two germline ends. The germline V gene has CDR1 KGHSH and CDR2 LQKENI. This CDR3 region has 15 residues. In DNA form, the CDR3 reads TGTGCCAGCTCACCCGGACTGGGATGGAACACTGAAGCTTTCTTT. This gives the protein CASSPGLGWNTEAFF.

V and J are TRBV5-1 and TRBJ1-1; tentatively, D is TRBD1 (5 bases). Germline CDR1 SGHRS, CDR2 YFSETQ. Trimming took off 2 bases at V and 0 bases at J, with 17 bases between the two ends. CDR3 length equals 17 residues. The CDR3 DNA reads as TGCGCCAGCAGCTTAGGGACCCAACTATTCATGAACACTGAAGCTTTCTTT. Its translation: CASSLGTQLFMNTEAFF.

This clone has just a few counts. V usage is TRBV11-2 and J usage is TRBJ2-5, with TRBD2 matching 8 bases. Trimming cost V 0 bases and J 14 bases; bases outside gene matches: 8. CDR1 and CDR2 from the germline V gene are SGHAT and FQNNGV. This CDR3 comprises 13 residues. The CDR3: CASSLEPPGLDYF. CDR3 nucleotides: TGTGCCAGCAGCTTAGAGCCACCGGGACTAGACTACTTC.

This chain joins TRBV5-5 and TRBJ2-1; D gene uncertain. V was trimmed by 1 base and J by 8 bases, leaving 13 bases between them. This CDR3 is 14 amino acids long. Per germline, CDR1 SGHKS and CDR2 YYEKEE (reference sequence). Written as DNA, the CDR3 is TGTGCCAGCAGCTTGAACATCCCATCTCATGAGCAGTTCTTC. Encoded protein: CASSLNIPSHEQFF. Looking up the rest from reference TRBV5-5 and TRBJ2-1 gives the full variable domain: DAGVTQSPTHLIKTRGQQVTLRCSPISGHKSVSWYQQVLGQGPQFIFQYYEKEERGRGNFPDRFSARQFPNYSSELNVNALLLGDSALYLCASSLNIPSHEQFFGPGTRLTVL.

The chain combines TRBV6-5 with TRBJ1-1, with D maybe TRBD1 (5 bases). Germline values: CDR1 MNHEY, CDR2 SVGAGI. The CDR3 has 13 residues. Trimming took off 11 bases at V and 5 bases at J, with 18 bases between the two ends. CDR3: CAGSWGWGTEAFF. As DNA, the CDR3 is TGTGCCGGTTCTTGGGGCTGGGGGACTGAAGCTTTCTTT.

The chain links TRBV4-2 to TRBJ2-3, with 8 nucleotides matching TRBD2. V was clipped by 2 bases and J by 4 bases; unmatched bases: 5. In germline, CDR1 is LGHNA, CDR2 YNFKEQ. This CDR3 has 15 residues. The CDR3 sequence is CASSQSGGGPDTQYF. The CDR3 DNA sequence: TGTGCCAGCAGCCAAAGCGGGGGAGGGCCAGATACGCAGTATTTT.

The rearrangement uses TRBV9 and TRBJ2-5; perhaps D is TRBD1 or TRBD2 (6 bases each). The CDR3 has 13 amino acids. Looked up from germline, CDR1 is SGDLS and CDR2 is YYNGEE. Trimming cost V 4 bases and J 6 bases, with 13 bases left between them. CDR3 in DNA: TGTGCCAGCAGCCCGAAGGGGGGTCAGACCCAGTACTTC. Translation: CASSPKGGQTQYF.

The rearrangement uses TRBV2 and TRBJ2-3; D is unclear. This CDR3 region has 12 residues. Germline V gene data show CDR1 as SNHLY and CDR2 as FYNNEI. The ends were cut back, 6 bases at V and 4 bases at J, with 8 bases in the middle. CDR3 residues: CASRLAADTQYF. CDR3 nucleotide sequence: TGTGCCAGCAGACTGGCGGCAGATACGCAGTATTTT.

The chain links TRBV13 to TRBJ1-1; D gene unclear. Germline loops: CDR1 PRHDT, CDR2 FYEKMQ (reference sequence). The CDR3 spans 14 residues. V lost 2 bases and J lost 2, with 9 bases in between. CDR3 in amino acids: CASSLNGLNTEAFF. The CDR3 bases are TGTGCCAGCAGCTTAAACGGACTAAACACTGAAGCTTTCTTT.

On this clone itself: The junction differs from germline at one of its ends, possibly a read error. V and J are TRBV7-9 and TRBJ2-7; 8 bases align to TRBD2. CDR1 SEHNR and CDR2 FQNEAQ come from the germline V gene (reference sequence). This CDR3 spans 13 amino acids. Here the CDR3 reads CASSPSPTSGGLF. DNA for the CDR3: TGTGCCAGCAGCCCCTCCCCCACTAGCGGAGGACTCTTC.

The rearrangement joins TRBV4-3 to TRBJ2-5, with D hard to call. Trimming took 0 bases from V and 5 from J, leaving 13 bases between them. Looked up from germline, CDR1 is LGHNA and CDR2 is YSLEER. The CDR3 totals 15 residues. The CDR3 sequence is CASSQDMQPGETQYF. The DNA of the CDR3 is TGCGCCAGCAGCCAAGATATGCAGCCTGGGGAGACCCAGTACTTC.

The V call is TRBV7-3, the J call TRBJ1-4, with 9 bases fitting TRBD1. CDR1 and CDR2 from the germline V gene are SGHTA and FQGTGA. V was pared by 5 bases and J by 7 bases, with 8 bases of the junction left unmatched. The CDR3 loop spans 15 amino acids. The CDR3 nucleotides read TGTGCCAGCAGCCGCACAGGGGGCGCGAGTGAAAAACTGTTTTTT. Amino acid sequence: CASSRTGGASEKLFF.

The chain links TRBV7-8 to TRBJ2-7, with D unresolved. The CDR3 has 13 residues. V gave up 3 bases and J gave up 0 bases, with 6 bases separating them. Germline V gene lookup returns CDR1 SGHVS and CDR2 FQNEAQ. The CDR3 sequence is CASSFKSSYEQYF. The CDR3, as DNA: TGTGCCAGCAGCTTCAAGAGCTCCTACGAGCAGTACTTC.

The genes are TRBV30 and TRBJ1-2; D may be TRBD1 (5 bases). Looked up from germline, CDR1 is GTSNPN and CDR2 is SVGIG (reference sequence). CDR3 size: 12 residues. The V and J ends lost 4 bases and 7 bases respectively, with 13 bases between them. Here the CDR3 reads CAWTQTASGYTF. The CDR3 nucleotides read TGTGCCTGGACCCAGACAGCAAGTGGCTACACCTTC.